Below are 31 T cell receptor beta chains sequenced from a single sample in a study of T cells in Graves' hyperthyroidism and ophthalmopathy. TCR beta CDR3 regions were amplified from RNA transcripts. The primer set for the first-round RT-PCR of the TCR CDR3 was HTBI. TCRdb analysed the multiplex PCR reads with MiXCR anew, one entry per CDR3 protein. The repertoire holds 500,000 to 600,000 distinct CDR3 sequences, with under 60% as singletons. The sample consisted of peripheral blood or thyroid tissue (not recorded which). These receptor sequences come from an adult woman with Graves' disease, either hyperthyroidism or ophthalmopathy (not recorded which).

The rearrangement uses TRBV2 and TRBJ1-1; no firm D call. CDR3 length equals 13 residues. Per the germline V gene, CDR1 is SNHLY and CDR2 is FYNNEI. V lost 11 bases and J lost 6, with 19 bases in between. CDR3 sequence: CAGEDDGEPEAFF. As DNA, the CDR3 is TGTGCCGGGGAGGACGACGGGGAACCTGAAGCTTTCTTT.

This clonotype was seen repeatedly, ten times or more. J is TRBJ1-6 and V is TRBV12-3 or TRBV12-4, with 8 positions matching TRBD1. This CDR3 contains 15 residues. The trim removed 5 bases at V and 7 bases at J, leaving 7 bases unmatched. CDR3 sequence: CASSAGQGGNSPLHF. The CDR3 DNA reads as TGTGCCAGCAGTGCCGGACAGGGAGGCAATTCACCCCTCCACTTT.

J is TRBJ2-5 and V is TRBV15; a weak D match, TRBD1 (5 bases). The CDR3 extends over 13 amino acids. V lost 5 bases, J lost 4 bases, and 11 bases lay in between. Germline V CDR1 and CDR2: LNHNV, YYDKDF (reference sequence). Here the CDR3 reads CATSPHRTETQYF. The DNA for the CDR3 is TGTGCCACCAGCCCCCACAGGACAGAGACCCAGTACTTC.

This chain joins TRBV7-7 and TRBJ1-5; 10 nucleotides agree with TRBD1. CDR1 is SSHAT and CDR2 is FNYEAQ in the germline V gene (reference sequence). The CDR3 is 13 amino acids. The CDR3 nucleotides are TGTGCTAGCGGCCGGGACAGGGGACGGCCCCAGCATTTT. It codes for CASGRDRGRPQHF. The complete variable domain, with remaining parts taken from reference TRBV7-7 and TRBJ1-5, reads GAGVSQSPRYKVTKRGQDVTLRCDPISSHATLYWYQQALGQGPEFLTYFNYEAQPDKSGLPSDRFSAERPEGSISTLTIQRTEQRDSAMYRCASGRDRGRPQHFGDGTRLSIL.

The CDR3 protein is CASSPTVAGVYEQYF. Here the CDR3 DNA reads TGTGCCAGCAGCCCGACGGTGGCCGGGGTCTACGAGCAGTACTTC. This chain connects TRBV9 to TRBJ2-7; D may be TRBD2 (5 bases). V was trimmed by 4 bases and J by 3 bases, leaving 17 bases between them. Germline lookup yields CDR1 SGDLS and CDR2 YYNGEE. The CDR3 extends over 15 amino acids.

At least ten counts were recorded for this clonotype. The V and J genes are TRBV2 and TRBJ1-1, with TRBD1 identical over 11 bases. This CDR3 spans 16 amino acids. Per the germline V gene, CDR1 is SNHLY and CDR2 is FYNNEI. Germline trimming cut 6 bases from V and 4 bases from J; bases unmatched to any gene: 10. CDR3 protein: CASSESGQGAGTEAFF. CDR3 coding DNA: TGTGCCAGCAGCGAATCCGGACAGGGGGCGGGCACTGAAGCTTTCTTT.

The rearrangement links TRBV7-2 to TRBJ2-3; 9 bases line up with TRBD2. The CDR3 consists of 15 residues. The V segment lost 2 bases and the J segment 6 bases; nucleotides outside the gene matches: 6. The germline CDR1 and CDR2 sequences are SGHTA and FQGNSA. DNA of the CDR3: TGTGCCAGCAGCTTATTCTGGCGGGAGGGGGATACGCAGTATTTT. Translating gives CASSLFWREGDTQYF.

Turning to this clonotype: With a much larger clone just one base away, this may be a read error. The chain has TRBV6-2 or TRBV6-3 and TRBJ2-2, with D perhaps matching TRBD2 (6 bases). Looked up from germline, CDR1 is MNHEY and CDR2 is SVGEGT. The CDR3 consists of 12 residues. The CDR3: CASLASTGEMFF. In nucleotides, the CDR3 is TGTGCCAGCCTAGCGAGCACCGGGGAGATGTTTTTT.

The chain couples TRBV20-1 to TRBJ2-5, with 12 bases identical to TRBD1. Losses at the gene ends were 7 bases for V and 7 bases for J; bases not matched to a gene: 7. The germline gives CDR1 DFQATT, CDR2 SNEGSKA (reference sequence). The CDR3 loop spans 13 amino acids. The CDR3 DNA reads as TGCAGTGAAATGGGACAGGGGGCCGTGACCCAGTACTTC. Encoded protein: CSEMGQGAVTQYF.

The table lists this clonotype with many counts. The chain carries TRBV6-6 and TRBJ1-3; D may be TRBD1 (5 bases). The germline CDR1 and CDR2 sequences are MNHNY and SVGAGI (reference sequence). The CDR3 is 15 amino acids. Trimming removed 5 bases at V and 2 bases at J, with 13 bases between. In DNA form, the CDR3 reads TGTGCCAGCAGTGAAGCAGGGAATCCTGGAAACACCATATATTTT. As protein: CASSEAGNPGNTIYF.

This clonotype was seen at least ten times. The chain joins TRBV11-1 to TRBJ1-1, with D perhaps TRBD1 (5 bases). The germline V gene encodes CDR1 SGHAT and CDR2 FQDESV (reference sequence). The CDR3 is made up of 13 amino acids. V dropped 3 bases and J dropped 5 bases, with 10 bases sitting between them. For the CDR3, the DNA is TGTGCCAGCAGCTTCTCACAGGTAACTGAAGCTTTCTTT. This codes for CASSFSQVTEAFF.

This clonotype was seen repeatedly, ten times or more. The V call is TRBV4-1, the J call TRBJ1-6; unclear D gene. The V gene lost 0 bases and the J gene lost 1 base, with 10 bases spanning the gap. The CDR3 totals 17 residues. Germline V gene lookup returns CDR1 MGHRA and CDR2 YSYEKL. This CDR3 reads CASSQEPTVSYNSPLHF. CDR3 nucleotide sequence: TGCGCCAGCAGCCAAGAGCCCACAGTTTCCTATAATTCACCCCTCCACTTT.

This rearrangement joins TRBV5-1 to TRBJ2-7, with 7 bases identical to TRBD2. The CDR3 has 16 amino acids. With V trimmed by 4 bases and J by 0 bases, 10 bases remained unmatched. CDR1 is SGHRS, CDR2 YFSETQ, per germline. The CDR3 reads CASSRAGLAASYEQYF. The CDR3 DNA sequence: TGCGCCAGCAGCCGAGCGGGGCTAGCGGCCTCCTACGAGCAGTACTTC.

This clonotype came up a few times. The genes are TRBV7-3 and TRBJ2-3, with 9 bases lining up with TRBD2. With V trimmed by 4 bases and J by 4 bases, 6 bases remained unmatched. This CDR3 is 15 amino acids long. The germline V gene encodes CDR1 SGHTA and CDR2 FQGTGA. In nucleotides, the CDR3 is TGTGCCAGCAGCTCAAGCGGGAGGAAGGCAGATACGCAGTATTTT. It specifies CASSSSGRKADTQYF.

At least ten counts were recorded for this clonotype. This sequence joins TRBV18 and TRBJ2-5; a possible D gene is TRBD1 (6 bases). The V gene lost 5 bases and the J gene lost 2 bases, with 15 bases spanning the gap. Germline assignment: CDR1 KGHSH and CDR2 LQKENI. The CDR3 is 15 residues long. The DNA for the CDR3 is TGTGCCAGCTCATCCCTCCGGGACAAACAAGAGACCCAGTACTTC. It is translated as CASSSLRDKQETQYF.

The CDR3 sequence is CASINTQGANVLTF. CDR3 nucleotides: TGTGCCAGCATAAACACGCAGGGGGCCAACGTCCTGACTTTC. V usage is TRBV7-9 and J usage is TRBJ2-6; no firm D call. The CDR3 covers 14 residues. Germline CDR1 reads SEHNR; CDR2 reads FQNEAQ (reference sequence). The V end was cut by 7 bases, the J end by 4 bases, with 11 bases between. Full variable domain (remainder filled in from reference TRBV7-9 and TRBJ2-6): DTGVSQNPRHKITKRGQNVTFRCDPISEHNRLYWYRQTLGQGPEFLTYFQNEAQLEKSRLLSDRFSAERPKGSFSTLEIQRTEQGDSAMYLCASINTQGANVLTFGAGSRLTVL.

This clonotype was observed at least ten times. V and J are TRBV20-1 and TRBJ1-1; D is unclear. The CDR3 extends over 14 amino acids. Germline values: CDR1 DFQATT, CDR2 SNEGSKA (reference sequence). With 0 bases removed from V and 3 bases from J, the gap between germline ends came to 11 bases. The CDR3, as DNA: TGCAGTGCTAGAGATCGCCCGGTGGACACTGAAGCTTTCTTT. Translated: CSARDRPVDTEAFF.

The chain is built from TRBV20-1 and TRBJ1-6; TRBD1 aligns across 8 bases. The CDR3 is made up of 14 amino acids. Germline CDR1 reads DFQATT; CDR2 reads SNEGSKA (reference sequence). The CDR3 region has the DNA TGCAGCTTAACCGCAGGGGGCAGAGGTTCACCCCTCCACTTT. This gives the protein CSLTAGGRGSPLHF.

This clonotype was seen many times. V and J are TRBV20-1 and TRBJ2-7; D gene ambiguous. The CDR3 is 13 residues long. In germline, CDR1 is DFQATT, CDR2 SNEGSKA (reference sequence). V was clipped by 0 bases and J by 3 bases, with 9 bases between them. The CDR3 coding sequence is TGCAGTGCTAGAGATAGGCTAGACTACGAGCAGTACTTC. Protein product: CSARDRLDYEQYF.

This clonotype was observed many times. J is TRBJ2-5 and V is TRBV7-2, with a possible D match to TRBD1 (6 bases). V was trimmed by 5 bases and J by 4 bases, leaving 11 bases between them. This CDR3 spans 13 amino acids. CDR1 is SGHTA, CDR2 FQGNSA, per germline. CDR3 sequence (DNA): TGTGCCAGCAGCCTTATAGGGGGAGAGACCCAGTACTTC. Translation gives CASSLIGGETQYF.

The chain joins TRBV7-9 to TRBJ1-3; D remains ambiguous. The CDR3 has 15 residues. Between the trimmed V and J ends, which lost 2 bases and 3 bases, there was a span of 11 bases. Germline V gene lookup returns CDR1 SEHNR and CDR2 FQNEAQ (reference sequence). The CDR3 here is CASSLPREIGNTIYF. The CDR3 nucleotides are TGTGCCAGCAGCTTACCGAGGGAAATTGGAAACACCATATATTTT.

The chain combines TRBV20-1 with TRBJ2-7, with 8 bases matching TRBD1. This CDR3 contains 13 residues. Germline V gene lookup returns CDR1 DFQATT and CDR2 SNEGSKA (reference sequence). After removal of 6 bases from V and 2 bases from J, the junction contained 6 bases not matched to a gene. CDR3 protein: CSAVPGQAYEQYF. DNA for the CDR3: TGCAGTGCCGTTCCGGGACAGGCCTACGAGCAGTACTTC.

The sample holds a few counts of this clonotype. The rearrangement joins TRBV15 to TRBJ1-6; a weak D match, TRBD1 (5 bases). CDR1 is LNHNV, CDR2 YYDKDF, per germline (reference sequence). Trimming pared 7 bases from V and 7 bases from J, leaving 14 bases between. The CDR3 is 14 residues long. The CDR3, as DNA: TGTGCCACCACCCTCCCGGGACGGAATTCACCCCTCCACTTT. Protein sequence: CATTLPGRNSPLHF.

DNA for the CDR3: TGTGCCAGCTCACCGAAGCTCTATGGCTACACTGAAGCTTTCTTT. Translating it yields CASSPKLYGYTEAFF. V and J are TRBV7-8 and TRBJ1-1; D is undetermined. The V and J ends lost 8 bases and 3 bases respectively, with 19 bases between them. Germline V gene sequence: CDR1 SGHVS, CDR2 FQNEAQ. CDR3 length: 15 residues.

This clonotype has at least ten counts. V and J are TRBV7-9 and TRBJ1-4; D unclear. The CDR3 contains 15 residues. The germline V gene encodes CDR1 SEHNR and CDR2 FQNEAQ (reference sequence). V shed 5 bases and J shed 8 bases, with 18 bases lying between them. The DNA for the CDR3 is TGTGCCAGCAGCCAAGGGTTGGGGTTCGGGGAAAAACTGTTTTTT. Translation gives CASSQGLGFGEKLFF.

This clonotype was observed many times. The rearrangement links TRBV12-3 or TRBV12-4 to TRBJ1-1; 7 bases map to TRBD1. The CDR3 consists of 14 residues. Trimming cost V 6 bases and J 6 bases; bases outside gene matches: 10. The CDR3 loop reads CASRSMGQHSEAFF. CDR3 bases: TGTGCCAGCAGAAGTATGGGACAGCATTCTGAAGCTTTCTTT.

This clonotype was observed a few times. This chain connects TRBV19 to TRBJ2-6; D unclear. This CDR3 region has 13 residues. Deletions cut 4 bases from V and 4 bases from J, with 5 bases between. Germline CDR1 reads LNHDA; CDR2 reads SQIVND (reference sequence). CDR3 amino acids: CASSRQGANVLTF. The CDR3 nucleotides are TGTGCCAGTAGTAGGCAGGGGGCCAACGTCCTGACTTTC. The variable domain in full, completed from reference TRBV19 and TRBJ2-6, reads DGGITQSPKYLFRKEGQNVTLSCEQNLNHDAMYWYRQDPGQGLRLIYYSQIVNDFQKGDIAEGYSVSREKKESFPLTVTSAQKNPTAFYLCASSRQGANVLTFGAGSRLTVL.

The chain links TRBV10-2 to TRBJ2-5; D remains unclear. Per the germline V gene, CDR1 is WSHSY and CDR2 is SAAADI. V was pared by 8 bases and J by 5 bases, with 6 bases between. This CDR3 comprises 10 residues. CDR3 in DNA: TGCGCCAGCCAGGCGGAGACCCAGTACTTC. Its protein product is CASQAETQYF.

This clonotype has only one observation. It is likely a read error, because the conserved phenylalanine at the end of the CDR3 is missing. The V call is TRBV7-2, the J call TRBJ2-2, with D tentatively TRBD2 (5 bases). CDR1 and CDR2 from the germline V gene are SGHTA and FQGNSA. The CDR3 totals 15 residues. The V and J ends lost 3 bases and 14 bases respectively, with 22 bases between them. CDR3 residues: CASSLAGPEDRGLFY. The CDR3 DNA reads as TGTGCCAGCAGCTTGGCGGGCCCGGAGGACCGAGGCCTGTTTTAT.

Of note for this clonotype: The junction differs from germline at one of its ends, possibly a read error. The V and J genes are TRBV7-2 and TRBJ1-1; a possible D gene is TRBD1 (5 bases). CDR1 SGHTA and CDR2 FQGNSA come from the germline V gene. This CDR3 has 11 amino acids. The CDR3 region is CASSGASESFF. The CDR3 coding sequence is TGTGCCAGCAGCGGGGCCTCTGAATCTTTCTTT.

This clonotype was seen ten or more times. CDR3 nucleotides: TGTGCCAGCTCGGAGACCCAGTACTTC. It encodes CASSETQYF. The J gene is TRBJ2-5, the V gene TRBV11-2; no definite D call. V was trimmed by 8 bases and J by 5 bases, leaving 3 bases between them. CDR1 and CDR2 from the germline V gene are SGHAT and FQNNGV. This CDR3 is 9 amino acids long.